Following are 24 T cell receptor beta chains from one sample sequenced in a study of regulatory T cells in long-lasting Graves disease. Arm-PCR of CDR3 regions and iRepertoire HTBI primers were used to build TCR beta libraries. TCRdb ran MiXCR on the multiplex PCR reads and lists one entry per CDR3 protein. The sample gives around 500,000 distinct CDR3 sequences, 9.5% to 15% of which show up once; about 8.9% is in the top ten. Indicated time point: newly diagnosed GD, antithyroid drugs for less than 3 months. From PBMCs, RNA was extracted and then used to make the TCR library. The data were also submitted as part of a second study, on T cells in Graves' hyperthyroidism and ophthalmopathy.

Source: peripheral blood mononuclear cells (PBMCs), taken at new diagnosis, from a patient treated with antithyroid drugs. The source is a woman in her 30s with Graves disease.

This clonotype appeared many times. The chain employs TRBV12-3 or TRBV12-4 and TRBJ1-4, with D possibly TRBD1 on 6 matching bases. The CDR3 is made up of 15 amino acids. Trimming pared 5 bases from V and 7 bases from J, leaving 17 bases between. CDR3 region: CASSRSLGAGEKLFF. The CDR3 DNA is TGTGCCAGCAGTCGATCCTTGGGGGCGGGTGAAAAACTGTTTTTT.

This clonotype was counted at least ten times. Germline and junction disagree at one end, which may indicate a read error. The chain joins TRBV11-2 to TRBJ1-1; 8 nucleotides match TRBD1. The CDR3 is made up of 15 amino acids. The V gene's germline CDR1 is SGHAT and CDR2 FQNNGV. The CDR3 sequence is CASSSWTGRATETFF. CDR3 nucleotide sequence: TGTGCCAGCAGCTCCTGGACAGGGCGAGCCACTGAAACTTTCTTT. Based on the CDR3 plus reference TRBV11-2 and TRBJ1-1, the full variable domain is EAGVAQSPRYKIIEKRQSVAFWCNPISGHATLYWYQQILGQGPKLLIQFQNNGVVDDSQLPKDRFSAERLKGVDSTLKIQPAKLEDSAVYLCASSSWTGRATETFFGQGTRLTVV.

This clonotype was seen ten or more times. The chain employs TRBV30 and TRBJ2-7; D gene ambiguous. Trimming cost V 1 base and J 4 bases, with 5 bases left between them. This CDR3 has 11 residues. CDR1 is GTSNPN and CDR2 is SVGIG in the germline V gene (reference sequence). CDR3 region: CAWSGRYEQYF. CDR3 nucleotides: TGTGCCTGGAGTGGCCGGTACGAGCAGTACTTC.

Points on this clonotype: It differs at one base from a far larger clone, so likely a read error. J is TRBJ1-2 and V is TRBV11-3; D unclear. The CDR3 sequence is 15 residues long. Per the germline V gene, CDR1 is SGHNT and CDR2 is YENEEA. The CDR3 spells CTSSLTGLGNYGYTF. The DNA for the CDR3 is TGTACCAGCAGCTTGACGGGCCTGGGGAACTATGGCTACACCTTC.

There are many counts of this clonotype. J is TRBJ1-5 and V is TRBV27; the D gene is possibly TRBD1 (6 bases). Trimming took off 6 bases at V and 7 bases at J, with 16 bases between the two ends. This CDR3 has 14 residues. The V gene's germline CDR1 is MNHEY and CDR2 SMNVEV (reference sequence). CDR3: CASSLIQGSQPQHF. The CDR3 DNA reads as TGTGCCAGCAGCTTAATACAGGGCAGCCAGCCCCAGCATTTT.

This clonotype has a count of ten or more. V gene TRBV5-4 combines with J gene TRBJ2-3, with 9 bases aligning to TRBD2. CDR1 is SGHNT and CDR2 is YYREEE in the germline V gene (reference sequence). J gave up 2 bases and V 1 base, and 2 bases lay outside the gene matches. The CDR3 has 15 residues. CDR3 loop: CASSLRTSATDTQYF. The CDR3 bases are TGTGCCAGCAGCTTGAGGACTAGCGCCACAGATACGCAGTATTTT.

This clonotype was recorded a few times. The chain carries TRBV6-5 and TRBJ2-1; D assignment may be TRBD1 or TRBD2 (7 bases each). CDR1 and CDR2 (germline): MNHEY, SVGAGI. Trimming stripped 2 bases from V and 12 bases from J, with 17 bases between. The CDR3 loop spans 14 amino acids. This CDR3 reads CASSYKQGGGGQFF. CDR3 in DNA: TGTGCCAGCAGTTACAAGCAGGGGGGGGGAGGGCAGTTCTTC.

The CDR3 DNA reads TGTGCCAGCAGTTACTCCTTCCGGGACAACTATGGCTACACCTTC. It is translated as CASSYSFRDNYGYTF. This chain links TRBV6-9 with TRBJ1-2, with D maybe TRBD1 (5 bases). Germline CDR1 is MNHGY and CDR2 is SVAAGI. This CDR3 has 15 amino acids. Trimming took 3 bases from V and 2 from J, leaving 13 bases between them.

This clonotype was seen at least ten times. The chain is built from TRBV24-1 and TRBJ2-4; 7 bases line up with TRBD2. This CDR3 is 13 amino acids long. Germline trimming cut 0 bases from V and 10 bases from J; bases unmatched to any gene: 2. Germline V lookup: CDR1 KGHDR, CDR2 SFDVKD. CDR3 DNA: TGTGCCACCAGTGATTTGGGCGGGAGAATTCAGTACTTC. Amino acids: CATSDLGGRIQYF.

V is TRBV20-1 and J is TRBJ1-1; unclear D gene. This CDR3 has 14 amino acids. Trimming stripped 3 bases from V and 5 bases from J, with 16 bases between. Germline V gives CDR1 DFQATT, CDR2 SNEGSKA (reference sequence). CDR3 DNA: TGCAGTGCTAGTTTATCGTTCGGGGAAACTGAAGCTTTCTTT. Translated, it gives CSASLSFGETEAFF.

The chain carries TRBV20-1 and TRBJ1-1; D call uncertain. V was clipped by 5 bases and J by 1 base, with 14 bases between them. Germline V gene sequence: CDR1 DFQATT, CDR2 SNEGSKA (reference sequence). This CDR3 has 14 residues. CDR3: CSAEILGRNTEAFF. The CDR3 DNA is TGCAGTGCTGAAATATTGGGCCGGAACACTGAAGCTTTCTTT.

This clonotype was detected ten times or more. This rearrangement joins TRBV29-1 to TRBJ2-7; 11 bases align to TRBD1. The length of the CDR3 is 15 residues. Germline assignment: CDR1 SQVTM and CDR2 ANQGSEA. With 0 bases clipped from V and 6 bases from J, the junction kept 7 bases outside the gene matches. In nucleotides, the CDR3 is TGCAGCGTTGAAGATCGGACAGGGGGCGCGTTCGAGCAGTACTTC. Protein: CSVEDRTGGAFEQYF.

The sample holds many counts of this clonotype. This chain uses TRBV29-1 with TRBJ2-7, with D possibly being TRBD2 (5 bases). The germline V gene encodes CDR1 SQVTM and CDR2 ANQGSEA. The CDR3 is 13 amino acids. V lost 3 bases to trimming and J lost 1 base, with 10 bases between them. In DNA form, the CDR3 reads TGCAGCGTTGACGGCGGGTCTTCCTACGAGCAGTACTTC. Translation gives CSVDGGSSYEQYF.

This chain connects TRBV29-1 to TRBJ2-7; the D is unclear. The CDR3 is 12 amino acids. The V gene's germline CDR1 is SQVTM and CDR2 ANQGSEA. V was trimmed by 0 bases and J by 3 bases, leaving 6 bases between them. The CDR3 spells CSVEESVYEQYF. The CDR3 region has the DNA TGCAGCGTTGAAGAAAGCGTCTACGAGCAGTACTTC.

This clonotype was detected ten times or more. For the CDR3, the DNA is TGCAGTGCTAGAGGACTAGCGGGAGATTGGGAGCAGTTCTTC. Translating it yields CSARGLAGDWEQFF. J is TRBJ2-1 and V is TRBV20-1; 12 bases align to TRBD2. The CDR3 runs to 14 residues. The J segment lost 10 bases and the V segment lost 1 base, leaving 5 bases of the junction unmatched. The germline V gene has CDR1 DFQATT and CDR2 SNEGSKA (reference sequence).

To note about this clonotype: With a much larger clone just one base away, this may be a read error. The chain joins TRBV5-6 to TRBJ1-2; D unclear. This CDR3 is built from 12 residues. Germline-derived CDR1 and CDR2 are SGHDT and YYEEEE. In DNA form, the CDR3 reads TGTGTCAGCAGCTTGACGCCGGATGGCTACACCTTC. Translated: CVSSLTPDGYTF.

This clonotype occurred many times. This chain uses TRBV12-3 or TRBV12-4 with TRBJ2-5, with TRBD1 identical over 9 bases. J gave up 3 bases and V 6 bases, and 5 bases lay outside the gene matches. CDR3 size: 14 residues. The CDR3 sequence: CASSRDRAKETQYF. The CDR3 DNA is TGTGCCAGCAGCCGGGACAGGGCCAAAGAGACCCAGTACTTC.

V is TRBV20-1 and J is TRBJ2-7, with 7 positions matching TRBD2. With V trimmed by 8 bases and J by 1 base, 8 bases remained unmatched. In germline, CDR1 is DFQATT, CDR2 SNEGSKA (reference sequence). CDR3 size: 13 residues. CDR3 region: CSIVTRESYEQYF. The CDR3 DNA reads as TGCAGTATAGTCACGCGGGAGTCCTACGAGCAGTACTTC.

This clonotype was observed many times. CDR3 coding DNA: TGCAGCGTTCCTAAGGGGGCGGGGCGCACAGATACGCAGTATTTT. It is translated as CSVPKGAGRTDTQYF. The gene calls are TRBV29-1 and TRBJ2-3, with D maybe TRBD1 (7 bases). V was clipped by 5 bases and J by 1 base, with 16 bases between them. The germline V gene has CDR1 SQVTM and CDR2 ANQGSEA. CDR3 length equals 15 residues.

CDR3 in amino acids: CASSLSIPGLAGNEQFF. The CDR3 DNA follows: TGCGCCAGCAGCCTCTCCATACCGGGACTAGCGGGCAATGAGCAGTTCTTC. The chain recombines TRBV4-3 with TRBJ2-1; 12 positions agree with TRBD2. There are 17 residues in the CDR3. The germline gives CDR1 LGHNA, CDR2 YSLEER. Trimming at V came to 4 bases and at J to 6 bases, leaving 10 bases not matched to a gene.

J is TRBJ1-2 and V is TRBV6-5; D ambiguous. This CDR3 comprises 15 residues. The ends were cut back, 0 bases at V and 2 bases at J, with 10 bases in the middle. CDR1 and CDR2 (germline): MNHEY, SVGAGI. As DNA, the CDR3 is TGTGCCAGCAGTTACTCTTTCCAGCGAAACTATGGCTACACCTTC. Translation: CASSYSFQRNYGYTF.

Ten or more counts support this clonotype. The rearrangement uses TRBV10-3 and TRBJ2-7; 7 bases fit TRBD2. CDR3 length: 16 residues. Trimming at V came to 0 bases and at J to 0 bases, leaving 5 bases not matched to a gene. Germline lookup yields CDR1 ENHRY and CDR2 SYGVKD. CDR3 sequence: CAISESGEGSSYEQYF. Written as DNA, the CDR3 is TGTGCCATCAGTGAGTCGGGGGAGGGAAGCTCCTACGAGCAGTACTTC.

This clonotype was counted between two and nine times. This chain links TRBV2 with TRBJ1-5, with D perhaps matching TRBD1 (6 bases). Trimming took 6 bases from V and 4 from J, leaving 10 bases between them. The germline V gene encodes CDR1 SNHLY and CDR2 FYNNEI. The CDR3 sequence is 13 residues long. The CDR3 sequence: CASRGGGNQPQHF. CDR3 sequence (DNA): TGTGCCAGCAGAGGGGGTGGTAATCAGCCCCAGCATTTT.

This clonotype was recorded many times. DNA for the CDR3: TGTGCCAGCAGATATGACAGGGGGCGTAGTACTGAAGCTTTCTTT. Its translation: CASRYDRGRSTEAFF. V and J are TRBV6-1 and TRBJ1-1, with TRBD1 matching 10 bases. With V trimmed by 6 bases and J by 5 bases, 9 bases remained unmatched. CDR1 is MNHNS, CDR2 SASEGT, per germline. The CDR3 consists of 15 residues.